This T cell receptor (beta chain) was captured in a study of blood T cell repertoires in COVID-19. Sequencing used immunoSEQ multiplex PCR; TCRdb keeps in-frame clones, though not all of them. The sample yields under 450,000 clones, roughly 90% seen once. This CDR3 has 18 residues. V lost 4 bases to trimming and J lost 3 bases; unmatched junction nucleotides: 13. Germline lookup yields CDR1 MDHEN and CDR2 SYDVKM. Sequenced input: peripheral blood. The TCR was taken from a woman aged 60-70 years with COVID-19, enrolled during active disease. This chain uses TRBV28 with TRBJ1-4; TRBD1 agrees at 8 bases. In DNA form, the CDR3 reads TGTGCCAGCAGTTACGCCCTCGGACAGGGCAGGGCTAATGAAAAACTGTTTTTT. Amino acid sequence: CASSYALGQGRANEKLFF.